The TCR beta chain under discussion was sequenced for a study of Graves' ophthalmopathy and Graves' hyperthyroidism. Study outcomes and limitations: Most clonotypes expanded in thyroid above 0.001 frequency were present in blood too.

Among the hyperthyroidism patients, all were newly diagnosed, aged 18 to 65, with under 2 months' duration. Germline V gene lookup returns CDR1 LNHDA and CDR2 SQIVND (reference sequence). Trimming removed 1 base at V and 1 base at J, with 7 bases between. This CDR3 is 14 amino acids long. Amplified TCR beta CDR3 regions were obtained using RNA transcripts as template. An opening RT-PCR round employed HTBI primers and preceded a second-round multiplex PCR. TCRdb used MiXCR to reprocess the multiplex PCR reads, holding one entry per CDR3 protein. The sample carries 300,000 to 400,000 distinct CDR3 sequences, roughly 15% recorded once. This clonotype has ten or more counts. Its target is unknown.

The chain employs TRBV19 and TRBJ2-5; D is possibly TRBD2 (6 bases). What was sequenced was peripheral blood. The TCR was taken from an adult woman with stable Graves' hyperthyroidism. CDR3 in amino acids: CASSIAGLQETQYF. The CDR3 coding sequence is TGTGCCAGTAGTATAGCGGGACTCCAAGAGACCCAGTACTTC.